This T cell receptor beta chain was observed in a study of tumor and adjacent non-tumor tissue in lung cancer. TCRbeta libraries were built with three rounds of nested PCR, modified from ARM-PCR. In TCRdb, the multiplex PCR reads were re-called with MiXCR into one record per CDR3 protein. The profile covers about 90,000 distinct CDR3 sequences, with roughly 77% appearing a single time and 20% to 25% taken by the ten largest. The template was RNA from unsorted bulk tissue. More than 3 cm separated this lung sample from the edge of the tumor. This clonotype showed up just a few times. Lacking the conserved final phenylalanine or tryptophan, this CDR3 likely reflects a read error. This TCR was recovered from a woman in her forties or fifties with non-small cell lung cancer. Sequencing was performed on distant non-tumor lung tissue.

CDR3 in amino acids: CASSTGEANVLTV. As DNA, the CDR3 is TGTGCCAGTTCCACAGGCGAGGCCAACGTCCTGACTGTC. This sequence joins TRBV11-1 and TRBJ2-6, with D possibly TRBD1 on 5 matching bases. The V end lost 9 bases, the J end lost 6 bases, and 12 bases lay between the germline ends. CDR3 length: 13 amino acids. Germline V gene sequence: CDR1 SGHAT, CDR2 FQDESV (reference sequence).